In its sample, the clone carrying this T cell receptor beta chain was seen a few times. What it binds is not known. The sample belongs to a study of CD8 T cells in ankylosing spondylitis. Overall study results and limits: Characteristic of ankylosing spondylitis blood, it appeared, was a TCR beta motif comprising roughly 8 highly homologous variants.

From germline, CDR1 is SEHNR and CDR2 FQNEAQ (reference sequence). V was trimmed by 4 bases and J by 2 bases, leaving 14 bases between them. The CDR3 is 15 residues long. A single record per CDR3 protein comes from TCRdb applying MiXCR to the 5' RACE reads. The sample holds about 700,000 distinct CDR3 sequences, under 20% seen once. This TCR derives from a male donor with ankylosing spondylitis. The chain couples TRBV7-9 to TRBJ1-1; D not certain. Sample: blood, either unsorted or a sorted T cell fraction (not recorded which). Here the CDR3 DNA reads TGTGCCAGCAGCTCCCGGGGTCAGACCAACACTGAAGCTTTCTTT. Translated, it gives CASSSRGQTNTEAFF.